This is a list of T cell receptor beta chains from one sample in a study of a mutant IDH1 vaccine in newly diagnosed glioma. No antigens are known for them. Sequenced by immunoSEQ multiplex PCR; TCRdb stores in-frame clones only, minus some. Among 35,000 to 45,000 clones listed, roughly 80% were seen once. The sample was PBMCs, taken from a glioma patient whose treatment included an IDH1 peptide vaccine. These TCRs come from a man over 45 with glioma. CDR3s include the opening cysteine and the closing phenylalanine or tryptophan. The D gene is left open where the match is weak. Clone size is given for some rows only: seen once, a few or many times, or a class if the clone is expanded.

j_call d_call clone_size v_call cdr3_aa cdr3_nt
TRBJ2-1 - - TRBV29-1 CSVGFGAPIHEQFF TGCAGCGTTGGCTTTGGGGCCCCGATACATGAGCAGTTCTTC
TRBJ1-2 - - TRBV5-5 CASSRTQPGGYTF TGTGCCAGCAGCAGGACCCAACCGGGCGGCTACACCTTC
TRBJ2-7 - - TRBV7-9 CASSSKGPNEQYF TGTGCCAGCAGCTCCAAGGGCCCTAACGAGCAGTACTTC
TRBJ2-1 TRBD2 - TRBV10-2 CASSELLAGAHNEQFF TGCGCCAGCAGTGAACTACTAGCGGGGGCTCACAATGAGCAGTTCTTC
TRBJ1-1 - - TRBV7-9 CASSSFALGDLAFF TGTGCCAGCAGCTCTTTCGCGCTGGGGGATTTGGCTTTCTTT
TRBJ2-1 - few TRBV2 CASSLGAGLGYNEQFF TGTGCCAGCAGCCTCGGCGCGGGACTGGGTTACAATGAGCAGTTCTTC
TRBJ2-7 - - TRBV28 CASSSPDSGAYEQYF TGTGCCAGCAGTTCCCCCGATAGCGGCGCCTACGAGCAGTACTTC
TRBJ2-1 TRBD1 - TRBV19 CASSIGTGLYNEQFF TGTGCCAGTAGTATAGGGACAGGCCTCTACAATGAGCAGTTCTTC
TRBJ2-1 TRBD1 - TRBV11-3 CASSLVSGQGDNEQFF TGTGCCAGCAGCTTAGTTTCGGGACAGGGAGACAATGAGCAGTTCTTC
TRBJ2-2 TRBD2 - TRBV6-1 CASSPGLVAGELFF TGTGCCAGCAGTCCGGGACTAGTGGCCGGGGAGCTGTTTTTT
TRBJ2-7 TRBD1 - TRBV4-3 CASSLVGTGTVEQYF TGCGCCAGCAGCCTGGTTGGGACAGGGACAGTCGAGCAGTACTTC
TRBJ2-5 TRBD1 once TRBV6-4 CASNGTVAYQETQYF TGTGCCAGCAACGGGACAGTCGCGTACCAAGAGACCCAGTACTTC
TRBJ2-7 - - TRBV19 CASSPSGSSSYEQYF TGTGCCAGTAGTCCGTCAGGGAGTAGCTCCTACGAGCAGTACTTC
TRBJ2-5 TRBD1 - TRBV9 CASSHYRGLQETQYF TGTGCCAGCAGCCATTACAGGGGGCTCCAAGAGACCCAGTACTTC
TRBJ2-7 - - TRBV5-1 CASSLEQAYYEQYF TGCGCCAGCAGCTTGGAGCAGGCTTACTACGAGCAGTACTTC
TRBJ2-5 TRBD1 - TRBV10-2 CASSDILGQGRRETQYF TGCGCCAGCAGTGATATCTTAGGACAGGGTAGGAGAGAGACCCAGTACTTC
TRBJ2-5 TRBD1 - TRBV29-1 CSGGQQETQYF TGCAGCGGGGGACAGCAAGAGACCCAGTACTTC
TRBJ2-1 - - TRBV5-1 CASSLERGSYNEQFF TGCGCCAGCAGCTTGGAGAGGGGCTCCTACAATGAGCAGTTCTTC
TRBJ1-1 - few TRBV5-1 CASSPGGGNTEAFF TGCGCCAGCAGCCCCGGGGGGGGGAACACTGAAGCTTTCTTT
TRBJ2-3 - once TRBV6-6 CASSYPLGHTDTQYF TGTGCCAGCAGTTACCCCCTAGGGCACACAGATACGCAGTATTTT
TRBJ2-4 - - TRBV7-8 CASSSRGILNEGAKNIQYF TGTGCCAGCAGCTCAAGGGGGATTCTGAATGAGGGGGCCAAAAACATTCAGTACTTC
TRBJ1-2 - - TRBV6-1 CASSEVLGVGDYGYTF TGTGCCAGCAGTGAAGTCCTAGGGGTGGGGGACTATGGCTACACCTTC
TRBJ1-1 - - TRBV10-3 CAISESTAGAFF TGTGCCATCAGTGAGTCGACTGCTGGAGCTTTCTTT
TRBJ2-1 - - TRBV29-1 CSVDELGREQFF TGCAGCGTTGATGAGCTGGGCCGTGAGCAGTTCTTC
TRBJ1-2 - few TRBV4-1 CASSPTKGNYGYTF TGCGCCAGCAGCCCCACCAAGGGGAACTATGGCTACACCTTC
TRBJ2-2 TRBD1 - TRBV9 CASSVTGQGNTGELFF TGTGCCAGCAGCGTAACGGGACAGGGGAACACCGGGGAGCTGTTTTTT
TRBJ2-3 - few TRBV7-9 CASSSGGSDTQYF TGTGCCAGCAGTTCTGGGGGTTCAGATACGCAGTATTTT
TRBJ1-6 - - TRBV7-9 CASMGLDGRNSPLHF TGTGCCAGCATGGGGTTGGATGGGAGGAATTCACCCCTCCACTTT
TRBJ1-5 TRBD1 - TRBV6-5 CASSTGAEESKLQHF TGTGCCAGCAGCACAGGGGCGGAAGAGTCTAAGCTCCAGCATTTT
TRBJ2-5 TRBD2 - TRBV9 CASSAAGGLEETQYF TGTGCCAGCAGCGCAGCGGGGGGGCTTGAGGAGACCCAGTACTTC
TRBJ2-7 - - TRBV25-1 CASSEWEVPYEQYF TGTGCCAGCAGTGAATGGGAGGTCCCCTACGAGCAGTACTTC
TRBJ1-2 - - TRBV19 CASSPWGDNYGYTF TGTGCCAGTAGTCCCTGGGGGGATAACTATGGCTACACCTTC
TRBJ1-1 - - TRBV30 CAWGPLTNTEAFF TGTGCCTGGGGGCCTCTCACGAACACTGAAGCTTTCTTT
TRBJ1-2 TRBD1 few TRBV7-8 CASRSGGNYGYTF TGTGCCAGCAGGTCAGGGGGTAACTATGGCTACACCTTC
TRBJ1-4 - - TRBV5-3 CARSLARGTTNEKLFF TGTGCCAGAAGCTTGGCGAGGGGCACTACTAATGAAAAACTGTTTTTT
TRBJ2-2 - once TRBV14 CASSTGTTNTGELFF TGTGCCAGCAGTACCGGGACAACGAACACCGGGGAGCTGTTTTTT
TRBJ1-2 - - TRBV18 CASSPPGVANYGYTF TGTGCCAGCTCACCCCCAGGGGTAGCTAACTATGGCTACACCTTC
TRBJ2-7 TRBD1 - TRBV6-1 CASSPGQNYEQYF TGTGCCAGCAGCCCGGGACAGAATTACGAGCAGTACTTC
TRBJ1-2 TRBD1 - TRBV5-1 CASSLWGQGGYTF TGCGCCAGCTCCCTCTGGGGACAGGGAGGCTACACCTTC
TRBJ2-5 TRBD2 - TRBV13 CASSQLAAMETQYF TGTGCCAGCAGCCAACTAGCGGCCATGGAGACCCAGTACTTC
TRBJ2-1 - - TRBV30 CAWSPYNEQFF TGTGCCTGGAGTCCTTACAATGAGCAGTTCTTC
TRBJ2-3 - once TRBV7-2 CASSKRPDTQYF TGTGCCAGCAGCAAACGACCCGATACGCAGTATTTT
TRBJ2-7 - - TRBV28 CASSWAGEQYF TGTGCCAGCAGTTGGGCGGGCGAGCAGTACTTC
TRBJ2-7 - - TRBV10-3 CAITQDGNEQYF TGTGCCATCACACAGGATGGCAACGAGCAGTACTTC
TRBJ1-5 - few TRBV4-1 CASSQDGGIGNQPQHF TGCGCCAGCAGCCAGGACGGTGGGATAGGGAATCAGCCCCAGCATTTT
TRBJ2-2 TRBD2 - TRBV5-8 CASISSGLPTGELFF TGTGCCAGCATTTCTTCGGGACTACCCACCGGGGAGCTGTTTTTT
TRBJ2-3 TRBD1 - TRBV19 CASSIATGYTDTQYF TGTGCCAGTAGTATAGCGACAGGGTACACAGATACGCAGTATTTT